A single sample is the source of the 21 T cell receptor beta chains below, sequenced in a study of shared clonotypes between healthy human individuals (dated by TCRdb to between 2020 and 2021). CD8 naive samples consisted of CD45RO-negative cells that were positively selected for CCR7, yielding a CD45RA+CCR7+ population without TemRA cells. Libraries were made using the immunoSEQ multiplex PCR assay. TCRdb took this table from immuneACCESS and kept in-frame rearrangements with V and J called. Such tables lack part of the clones; where checked against another copy, unresolved V genes explain under half of the gap, and the rest is unexplained. This sample comprises about 750,000 clones, about 91% of them detected only once. The top ten clones comprise around 24% of the sample. Sequencing used naive CD8+ T cells sorted from blood. Interpreted using the paper, the cell subset or site label stands for: CD45RA+CCR7+. The source of these receptors is a young man in good health.

The gene calls are TRBV11-2 and TRBJ2-7; TRBD1 agrees at 8 bases. Per the germline V gene, CDR1 is SGHAT and CDR2 is FQNNGV. The CDR3 is 14 residues long. J was trimmed by 6 bases and V by 5 bases; bases with no gene match: 9. In DNA, the CDR3 is TGTGCCAGCAGCGGGCAGGGGGCGATTTCCGAGCAGTACTTC. Its translation: CASSGQGAISEQYF.

The chain employs TRBV28 and TRBJ2-7, with 10 bases fitting TRBD1. CDR3 length equals 18 residues. The germline V gene encodes CDR1 MDHEN and CDR2 SYDVKM. Trimming removed 4 bases from V and 0 bases from J; junction bases left unmatched: 12. CDR3 loop: CASSSRTGGLRSSYEQYF. In DNA, the CDR3 is TGTGCCAGCAGTTCGCGGACAGGGGGTTTAAGGAGCTCCTACGAGCAGTACTTC.

Concerning this clone itself: The identical CDR3 is also encoded by other nucleotide sequences in the sample. This chain links TRBV19 with TRBJ2-7; possible D gene TRBD1, 6 bases. Germline loops: CDR1 LNHDA, CDR2 SQIVND (reference sequence). Deletions cut 6 bases from V and 2 bases from J, with 11 bases between. The CDR3 loop spans 13 amino acids. The CDR3 nucleotides are TGTGCCAGTAGGGGAACAGGGACCTACGAGCAGTACTTC. This codes for CASRGTGTYEQYF.

V gene TRBV7-7 combines with J gene TRBJ1-3; D remains unclear. This CDR3 comprises 14 residues. Germline V gene data show CDR1 as SSHAT and CDR2 as FNYEAQ (reference sequence). This chain's CDR3 is CVVGNPFSGNTIYF. CDR3 nucleotides: TGTGTTGTGGGCAACCCGTTCTCTGGAAACACCATATATTTT.

J is TRBJ2-7 and V is TRBV29-1; weak D call: TRBD2 (6 bases). The ends were cut back, 6 bases at V and 0 bases at J, with 12 bases in the middle. Germline values: CDR1 SQVTM, CDR2 ANQGSEA. The CDR3 consists of 13 residues. The CDR3 DNA is TGCAGCGTGGGTAGCGGCTTCTCCTACGAGCAGTACTTC. Its protein product is CSVGSGFSYEQYF.

The chain couples TRBV11-2 to TRBJ1-1; D is unresolved. Germline-derived CDR1 and CDR2 are SGHAT and FQNNGV. The V end lost 8 bases, the J end lost 0 bases, and 7 bases lay between the germline ends. The CDR3 has 12 residues. The CDR3 region has the DNA TGTGCCAGCCGATCCATGAACACTGAAGCTTTCTTT. Encoded protein: CASRSMNTEAFF. Full variable domain (outside the CDR3, taken from reference TRBV11-2 and TRBJ1-1): EAGVAQSPRYKIIEKRQSVAFWCNPISGHATLYWYQQILGQGPKLLIQFQNNGVVDDSQLPKDRFSAERLKGVDSTLKIQPAKLEDSAVYLCASRSMNTEAFFGQGTRLTVV.

V and J are TRBV5-1 and TRBJ2-7; TRBD2 is a possible D gene (6 bases). Trimming cost V 0 bases and J 1 base, with 11 bases left between them. The CDR3 length is 15 residues. Germline V lookup: CDR1 SGHRS, CDR2 YFSETQ. CDR3 nucleotide sequence: TGCGCCAGCAGCTTGGCGGGGACTCTATCCTACGAGCAGTACTTC. It yields the protein CASSLAGTLSYEQYF.

This sequence joins TRBV28 and TRBJ2-1, with TRBD2 matching over 13 bases. CDR3 size: 17 residues. Per germline, CDR1 MDHEN and CDR2 SYDVKM. V lost 5 bases, J lost 8 bases, and 12 bases stayed unmatched. The CDR3 protein is CASSTGLAGVLGDEQFF. The CDR3 coding sequence is TGTGCCAGCAGTACCGGACTAGCGGGAGTATTAGGCGATGAGCAGTTCTTC.

The chain employs TRBV10-3 and TRBJ2-7, with D uncertain. The V gene's germline CDR1 is ENHRY and CDR2 SYGVKD. Trimming took 8 bases from V and 2 from J, leaving 13 bases between them. This CDR3 region has 13 residues. In DNA, the CDR3 is TGTGCCATCGTAAGTCCGGATGCCTACGAGCAGTACTTC. Its protein product is CAIVSPDAYEQYF.

The gene calls are TRBV5-1 and TRBJ2-2; a possible D gene is TRBD2 (6 bases). The germline V gene has CDR1 SGHRS and CDR2 YFSETQ. This CDR3 region has 16 residues. The V end lost 0 bases, the J end lost 6 bases, and 15 bases lay between the germline ends. The CDR3 DNA sequence: TGCGCCAGCAGCTTGGGTTTTCGGGAGTTTGCCGGGGAGCTGTTTTTT. Its translation is CASSLGFREFAGELFF.

Turning to this clone: Other nucleotide sequences in the sample specify the same CDR3. The chain links TRBV7-9 to TRBJ2-2; D not certain. This CDR3 contains 12 residues. The V gene lost 5 bases and the J gene lost 4 bases, with 5 bases spanning the gap. Germline loops: CDR1 SEHNR, CDR2 FQNEAQ (reference sequence). In nucleotides, the CDR3 is TGTGCCAGCAGCCCCGCCACCGGGGAGCTGTTTTTT. Its translation is CASSPATGELFF. Combining the CDR3 with reference TRBV7-9 and TRBJ2-2 gives the whole variable domain DTGVSQNPRHKITKRGQNVTFRCDPISEHNRLYWYRQTLGQGPEFLTYFQNEAQLEKSRLLSDRFSAERPKGSFSTLEIQRTEQGDSAMYLCASSPATGELFFGEGSRLTVL.

This clone turned up a few times. Written as DNA, the CDR3 is TGTGCCAGCTCCGGACCCGGGGCCTACGAGCAGTACTTC. Translation: CASSGPGAYEQYF. The chain joins TRBV18 to TRBJ2-7; possibly TRBD2 for D (5 bases). V lost 6 bases to trimming and J lost 2 bases, with 11 bases between them. The CDR3 spans 13 residues. Germline values: CDR1 KGHSH, CDR2 LQKENI.

J is TRBJ1-2 and V is TRBV19, with D hard to call. CDR1 LNHDA and CDR2 SQIVND come from the germline V gene (reference sequence). This CDR3 spans 15 amino acids. V dropped 4 bases and J dropped 2 bases, with 14 bases sitting between them. The CDR3 is CASSTPWRSNYGYTF. In DNA form, the CDR3 reads TGTGCCAGTAGTACCCCTTGGCGGTCCAACTATGGCTACACCTTC.

This clone showed up just once. V gene TRBV5-1 combines with J gene TRBJ2-7, with 10 positions matching TRBD1. The germline V gene has CDR1 SGHRS and CDR2 YFSETQ. The CDR3 covers 15 residues. Trimming took 5 bases from V and 0 from J; bases not matched to a gene: 5. CDR3 DNA: TGCGCCAGCAGAGGGGACAGGGGCAGCTCCTACGAGCAGTACTTC. It codes for CASRGDRGSSYEQYF.

Concerning this clone itself: A much larger clone sits a single nucleotide away, making a read error possible. The sample holds other DNA sequences that translate to the same CDR3. The chain employs TRBV19 and TRBJ2-7, with 11 bases lining up with TRBD1. The V and J ends lost 6 bases and 3 bases, in that order; junction bases with no gene match: 4. The CDR3 consists of 14 residues. From germline, CDR1 is LNHDA and CDR2 SQIVND (reference sequence). The chain's CDR3 is CASSPGTGGYEQYF. CDR3 nucleotide sequence: TGTGCCAGTAGCCCCGGGACAGGGGGCTACGAGCAGTACTTC.

This clone was detected only once. CDR3 sequence: CASSLDLGQGLSYEQYF. The CDR3 coding sequence is TGTGCCAGCAGCTTAGATCTGGGACAGGGACTCTCCTACGAGCAGTACTTC. This chain connects TRBV11-2 to TRBJ2-7; the match to TRBD1 covers 9 bases. CDR1 is SGHAT and CDR2 is FQNNGV in the germline V gene. This CDR3 comprises 17 residues. J was trimmed by 0 bases and V by 0 bases; bases with no gene match: 6.

This clone was observed a single time. The chain recombines TRBV29-1 with TRBJ2-7; a weak D match, TRBD2 (6 bases). This CDR3 contains 12 residues. Germline CDR1 SQVTM, CDR2 ANQGSEA. V lost 4 bases and J lost 3, with 10 bases in between. CDR3 sequence: CSVGLGIYEQYF. The CDR3 DNA reads as TGCAGCGTTGGACTAGGAATCTACGAGCAGTACTTC.

The rearrangement joins TRBV6-1 to TRBJ2-1; D gene ambiguous. Germline CDR1 MNHNS, CDR2 SASEGT. Between the trimmed V and J ends, which lost 5 bases and 0 bases, there was a span of 11 bases. The CDR3 length is 15 residues. The CDR3 protein is CASSTAHSSYNEQFF. For the CDR3, the DNA is TGTGCCAGCAGTACAGCTCATAGCTCCTACAATGAGCAGTTCTTC.

Notes on this clone: In the same sample, other DNA sequences code for this CDR3. The V call is TRBV7-6, the J call TRBJ2-7; 9 bases line up with TRBD1. Looked up from germline, CDR1 is SGHVS and CDR2 is FNYEAQ. There are 14 residues in the CDR3. The V segment lost 3 bases and the J segment 2 bases; nucleotides outside the gene matches: 2. The CDR3 reads CASSLGTGPYEQYF. CDR3 nucleotides: TGTGCCAGCAGCTTGGGGACAGGGCCCTACGAGCAGTACTTC.

This chain uses TRBV7-9 with TRBJ2-5; TRBD1 agrees at 8 bases. Germline loops: CDR1 SEHNR, CDR2 FQNEAQ (reference sequence). With 5 bases clipped from V and 2 bases from J, the junction kept 7 bases outside the gene matches. The CDR3 is made up of 15 amino acids. The CDR3 is CASSRRTGRQETQYF. The CDR3 DNA follows: TGTGCCAGCAGCCGCCGGACAGGGAGGCAAGAGACCCAGTACTTC.

J is TRBJ2-7 and V is TRBV27; D uncertain. From germline, CDR1 is MNHEY and CDR2 SMNVEV (reference sequence). V was pared by 0 bases and J by 0 bases, with 9 bases between. This CDR3 region has 15 residues. CDR3 residues: CASSLSGKDSYEQYF. Here the CDR3 DNA reads TGTGCCAGCAGTTTATCGGGAAAGGACTCCTACGAGCAGTACTTC.